This TCR beta chain originates from a study of shared clonotypes between healthy human individuals. Profiled with immunoSEQ multiplex PCR; TCRdb holds only in-frame clones, not every one. The sample records 550,000 to 700,000 clones, more than 70% being singletons. The CDR3 sequence is 15 residues long. The trim removed 6 bases at V and 1 base at J, leaving 8 bases unmatched. Germline V gene sequence: CDR1 SEHNR, CDR2 FQNEAQ (reference sequence). This receptor was obtained from a woman in her 30s in good health. Material: memory CD4+ T cells sorted from blood. Subset defined: CD45RA-negative fraction. V and J are TRBV7-9 and TRBJ1-1; 7 bases agree with TRBD1. The CDR3 nucleotides read TGTGCCAGCAGACACTCCGGGACAGCGAACACTGAAGCTTTCTTT. This sequence encodes CASRHSGTANTEAFF.